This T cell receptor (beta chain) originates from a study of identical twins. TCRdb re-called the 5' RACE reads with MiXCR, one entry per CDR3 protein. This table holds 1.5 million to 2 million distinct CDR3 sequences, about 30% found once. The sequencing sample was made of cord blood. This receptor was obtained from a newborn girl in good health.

The chain's CDR3 is CASSLVSRTDEQYF. DNA for the CDR3: TGTGCCAGCAGCTTAGTCAGTAGAACGGACGAGCAGTACTTC. This chain connects TRBV7-2 to TRBJ2-5, with unresolved D. Matching the DNA end better, TRBJ2-7 makes the J call doubtful. This CDR3 comprises 14 residues. Germline V lookup: CDR1 SGHTA, CDR2 FQGNSA.